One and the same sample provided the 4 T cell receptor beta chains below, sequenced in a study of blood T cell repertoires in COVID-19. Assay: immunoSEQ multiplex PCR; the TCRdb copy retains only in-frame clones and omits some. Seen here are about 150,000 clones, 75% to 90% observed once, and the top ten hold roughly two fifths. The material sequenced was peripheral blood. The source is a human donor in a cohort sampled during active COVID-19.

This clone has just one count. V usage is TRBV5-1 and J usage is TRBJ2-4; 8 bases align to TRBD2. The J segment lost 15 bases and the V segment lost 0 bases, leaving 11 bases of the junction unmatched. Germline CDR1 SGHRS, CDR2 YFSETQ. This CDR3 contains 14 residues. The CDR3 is CASSLEGSGVRLYF. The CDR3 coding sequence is TGCGCCAGCAGCTTGGAAGGTAGCGGGGTGCGTCTGTACTTC.

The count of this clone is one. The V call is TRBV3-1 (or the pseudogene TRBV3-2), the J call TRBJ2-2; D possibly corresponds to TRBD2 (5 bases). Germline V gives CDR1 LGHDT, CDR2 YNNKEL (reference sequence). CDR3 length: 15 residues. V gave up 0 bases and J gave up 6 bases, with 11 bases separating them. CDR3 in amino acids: CASSQDKRVAGELFF. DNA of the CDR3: TGTGCCAGCAGCCAAGATAAGAGGGTGGCCGGGGAGCTGTTTTTT.

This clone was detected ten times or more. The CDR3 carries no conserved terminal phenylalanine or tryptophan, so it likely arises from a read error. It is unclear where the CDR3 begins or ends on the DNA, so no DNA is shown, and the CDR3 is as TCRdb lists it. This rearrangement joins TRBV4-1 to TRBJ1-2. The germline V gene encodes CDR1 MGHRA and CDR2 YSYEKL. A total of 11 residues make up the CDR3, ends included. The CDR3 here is CASSQARDFSL.

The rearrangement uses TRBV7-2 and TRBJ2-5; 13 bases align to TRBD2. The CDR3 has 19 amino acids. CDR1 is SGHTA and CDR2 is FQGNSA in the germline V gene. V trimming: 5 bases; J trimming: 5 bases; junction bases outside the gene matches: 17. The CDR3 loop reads CASSHSRRTSGSRGETQYF. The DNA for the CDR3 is TGTGCCAGCAGCCACTCGAGGCGGACTAGCGGGAGTCGGGGGGAGACCCAGTACTTC.